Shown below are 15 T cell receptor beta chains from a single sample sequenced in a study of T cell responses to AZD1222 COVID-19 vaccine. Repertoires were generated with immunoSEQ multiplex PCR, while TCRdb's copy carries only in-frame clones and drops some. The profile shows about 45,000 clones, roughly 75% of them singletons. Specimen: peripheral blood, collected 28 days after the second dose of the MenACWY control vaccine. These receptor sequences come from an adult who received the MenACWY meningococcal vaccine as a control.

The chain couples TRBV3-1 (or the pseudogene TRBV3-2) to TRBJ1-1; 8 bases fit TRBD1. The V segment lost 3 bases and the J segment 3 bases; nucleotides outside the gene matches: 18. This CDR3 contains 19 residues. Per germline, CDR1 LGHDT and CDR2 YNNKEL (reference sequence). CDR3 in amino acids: CASSQVPGQGGLRDTEAFF. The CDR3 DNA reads TGTGCCAGCAGCCAGGTTCCTGGACAGGGAGGGTTAAGGGACACTGAAGCTTTCTTT.

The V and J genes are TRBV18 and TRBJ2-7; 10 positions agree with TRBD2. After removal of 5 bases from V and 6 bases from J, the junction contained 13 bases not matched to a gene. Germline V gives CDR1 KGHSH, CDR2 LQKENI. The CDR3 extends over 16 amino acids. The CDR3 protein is CASSNFDPGLAREQYF. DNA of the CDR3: TGTGCCAGCTCAAACTTCGACCCGGGACTAGCGCGCGAGCAGTACTTC.

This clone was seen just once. The chain's CDR3 is CASRGTGVTEAFF. The DNA for the CDR3 is TGTGCCAGCAGAGGTACAGGGGTCACTGAAGCTTTCTTT. The V gene is TRBV28, the J gene TRBJ1-1; 7 bases align to TRBD1. CDR1 is MDHEN and CDR2 is SYDVKM in the germline V gene. The CDR3 runs 13 residues. The trim removed 6 bases at V and 4 bases at J, leaving 5 bases unmatched.

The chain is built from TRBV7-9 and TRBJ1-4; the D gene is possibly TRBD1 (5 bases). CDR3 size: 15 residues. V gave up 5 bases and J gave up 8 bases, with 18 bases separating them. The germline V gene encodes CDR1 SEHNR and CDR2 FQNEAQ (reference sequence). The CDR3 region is CASSPGLGLREKLFF. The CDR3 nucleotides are TGTGCCAGCAGCCCGGGACTGGGGCTGAGGGAAAAACTGTTTTTT.

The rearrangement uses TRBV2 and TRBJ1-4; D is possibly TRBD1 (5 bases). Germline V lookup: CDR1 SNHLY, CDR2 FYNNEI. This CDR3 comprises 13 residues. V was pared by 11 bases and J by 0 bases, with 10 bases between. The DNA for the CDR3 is TGTGCCCGAGGGACTCCAACTAATGAAAAACTGTTTTTT. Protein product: CARGTPTNEKLFF.

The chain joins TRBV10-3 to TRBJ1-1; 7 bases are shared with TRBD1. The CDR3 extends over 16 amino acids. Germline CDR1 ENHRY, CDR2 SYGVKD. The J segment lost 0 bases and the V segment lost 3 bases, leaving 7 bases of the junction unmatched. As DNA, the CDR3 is TGTGCCATCAGTGAAAGGGACAGACCTATGAACACTGAAGCTTTCTTT. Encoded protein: CAISERDRPMNTEAFF.

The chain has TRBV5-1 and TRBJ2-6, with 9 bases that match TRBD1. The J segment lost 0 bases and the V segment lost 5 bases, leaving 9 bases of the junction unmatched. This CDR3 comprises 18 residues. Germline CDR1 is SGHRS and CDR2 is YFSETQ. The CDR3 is CASSLQGTGSSGANVLTF. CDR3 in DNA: TGCGCCAGCAGTCTTCAAGGGACAGGGTCCTCTGGGGCCAACGTCCTGACTTTC. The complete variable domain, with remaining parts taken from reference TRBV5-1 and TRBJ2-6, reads KAGVTQTPRYLIKTRGQQVTLSCSPISGHRSVSWYQQTPGQGLQFLFEYFSETQRNKGNFPGRFSGRQFSNSRSEMNVSTLELGDSALYLCASSLQGTGSSGANVLTFGAGSRLTVL.

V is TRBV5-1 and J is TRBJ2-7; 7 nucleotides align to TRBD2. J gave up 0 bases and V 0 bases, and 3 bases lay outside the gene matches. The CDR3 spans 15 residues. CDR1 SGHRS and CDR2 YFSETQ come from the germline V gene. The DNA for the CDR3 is TGCGCCAGCAGCTTGGCAGCGGGGCACTCCTACGAGCAGTACTTC. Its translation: CASSLAAGHSYEQYF.

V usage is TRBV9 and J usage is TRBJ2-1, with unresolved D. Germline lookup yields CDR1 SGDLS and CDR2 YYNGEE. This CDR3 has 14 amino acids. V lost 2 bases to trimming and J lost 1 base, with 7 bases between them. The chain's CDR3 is CASSVGPSYNEQFF. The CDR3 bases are TGTGCCAGCAGCGTGGGTCCTTCCTACAATGAGCAGTTCTTC.

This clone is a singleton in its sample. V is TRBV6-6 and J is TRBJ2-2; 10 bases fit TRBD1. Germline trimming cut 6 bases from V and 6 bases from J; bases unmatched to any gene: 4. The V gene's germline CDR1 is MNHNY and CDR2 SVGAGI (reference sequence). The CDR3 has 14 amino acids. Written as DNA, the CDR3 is TGTGCCAGCAGCGGGACAGGGGTTTCCGGGGAGCTGTTTTTT. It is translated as CASSGTGVSGELFF.

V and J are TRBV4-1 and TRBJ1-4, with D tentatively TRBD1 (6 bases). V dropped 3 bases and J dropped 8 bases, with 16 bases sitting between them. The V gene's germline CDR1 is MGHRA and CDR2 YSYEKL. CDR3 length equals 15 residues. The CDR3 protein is CASSHPPGAREKLFF. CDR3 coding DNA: TGCGCCAGCAGCCACCCGCCGGGGGCGAGGGAAAAACTGTTTTTT.

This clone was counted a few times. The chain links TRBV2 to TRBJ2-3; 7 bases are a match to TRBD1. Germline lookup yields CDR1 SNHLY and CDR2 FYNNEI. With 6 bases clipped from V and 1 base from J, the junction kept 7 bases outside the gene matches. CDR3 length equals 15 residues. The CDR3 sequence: CASRDGTVGTDTQYF. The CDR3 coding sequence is TGTGCCAGCAGAGACGGGACAGTAGGCACAGATACGCAGTATTTT.

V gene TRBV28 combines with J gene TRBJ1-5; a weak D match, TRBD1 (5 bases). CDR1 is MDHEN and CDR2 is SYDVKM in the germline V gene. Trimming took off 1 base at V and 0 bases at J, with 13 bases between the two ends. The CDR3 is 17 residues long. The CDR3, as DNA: TGTGCCAGCAGTTTATTGTCCGGACAATATAGCAATCAGCCCCAGCATTTT. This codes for CASSLLSGQYSNQPQHF.

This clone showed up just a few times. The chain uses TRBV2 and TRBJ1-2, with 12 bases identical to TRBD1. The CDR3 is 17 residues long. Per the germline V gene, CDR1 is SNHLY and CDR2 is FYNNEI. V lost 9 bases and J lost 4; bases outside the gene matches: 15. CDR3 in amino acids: CARVIRDRGLFGYGYTF. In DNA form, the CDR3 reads TGTGCCAGAGTTATCCGGGACAGGGGGCTATTCGGCTATGGCTACACCTTC.

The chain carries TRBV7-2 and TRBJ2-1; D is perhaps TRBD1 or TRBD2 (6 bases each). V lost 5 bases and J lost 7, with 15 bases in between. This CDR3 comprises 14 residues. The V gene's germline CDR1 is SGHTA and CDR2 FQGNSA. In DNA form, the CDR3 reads TGTGCCAGCAGCCAAGGGGGGATAGAGAATGAGCAGTTCTTC. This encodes CASSQGGIENEQFF.